Listed here are 25 T cell receptor beta chains from one sample, sequenced in a study of blood T cell repertoires in COVID-19. Some clones are missing from TCRdb's copy, which holds only in-frame ones; the method was immunoSEQ multiplex PCR. The repertoire consists of roughly 46,000 clones, with 75% to 90% occurring once and the leading ten covering nearly 7.5%. Sample: peripheral blood. These receptors were obtained from a man aged 60 to 75 with active COVID-19.

This clone has more than one count but fewer than ten. The V and J genes are TRBV3-1 (or the pseudogene TRBV3-2) and TRBJ2-3; 15 bases are a match to TRBD2. The junction had 1 base not matched to a gene; V was cut back by 1 base and J by 5 bases. The CDR3 runs 16 residues. The V gene's germline CDR1 is LGHDT and CDR2 YNNKEL (reference sequence). The CDR3 nucleotides are TGTGCCAGCAGCCAAGGGACTAGCGGGAGGGTAGATACGCAGTATTTT. Protein product: CASSQGTSGRVDTQYF.

V usage is TRBV4-1 and J usage is TRBJ2-2; D ambiguous. V was shortened by 0 bases and J by 0 bases, with 11 bases between the two germline ends. CDR3 size: 17 residues. The germline gives CDR1 MGHRA, CDR2 YSYEKL. The CDR3 DNA follows: TGCGCCAGCAGCCAAGATATAGTCTTTTCGAACACCGGGGAGCTGTTTTTT. This encodes CASSQDIVFSNTGELFF.

The V gene is TRBV6-1, the J gene TRBJ2-1, with 9 bases aligning to TRBD2. Germline assignment: CDR1 MNHNS and CDR2 SASEGT. V was clipped by 2 bases and J by 9 bases; unmatched bases: 14. The CDR3 sequence is 17 residues long. CDR3 in amino acids: CASSERGLAGTPIEQFF. The CDR3 DNA reads as TGTGCCAGCAGTGAAAGGGGCCTAGCGGGAACTCCTATTGAGCAGTTCTTC.

The CDR3 sequence is CASIPGQGGGYTF. CDR3 nucleotides: TGTGCCAGCATTCCCGGACAGGGAGGAGGCTACACCTTC. This chain joins TRBV28 and TRBJ1-2, with 8 bases aligning to TRBD1. With V trimmed by 7 bases and J by 8 bases, 9 bases remained unmatched. Germline CDR1 MDHEN, CDR2 SYDVKM. The CDR3 has 13 amino acids.

The chain is built from TRBV4-2 and TRBJ2-2; TRBD2 agrees at 8 bases. The CDR3 has 18 amino acids. J gave up 4 bases and V 0 bases, and 10 bases lay outside the gene matches. Germline V CDR1 and CDR2: LGHNA, YNFKEQ. In DNA, the CDR3 is TGTGCCAGCAGCCAAGAAGCGGAGCGGGAGTTGGGCACCGGGGAGCTGTTTTTT. This encodes CASSQEAERELGTGELFF.

This clone has more than one count but fewer than ten. The genes are TRBV6-6 and TRBJ1-5; D might be TRBD1 (5 bases). CDR3 length equals 17 residues. The V end was cut by 5 bases, the J end by 6 bases, with 23 bases between. CDR1 is MNHNY, CDR2 SVGAGI, per germline (reference sequence). CDR3 DNA: TGTGCCAGCAGTCCCCATCATGGGGACTCAAGGGGTCAGCCCCAGCATTTT. It yields the protein CASSPHHGDSRGQPQHF.

The chain recombines TRBV18 with TRBJ2-5, with a tentative D call TRBD1 (6 bases). The CDR3 sequence is 16 residues long. V was pared by 1 base and J by 1 base, with 13 bases between. The germline gives CDR1 KGHSH, CDR2 LQKENI. CDR3 in DNA: TGTGCCAGCTCACCACAGTCAGGGGTCTTCCAAGAGACCCAGTACTTC. Its translation is CASSPQSGVFQETQYF. Full variable domain (outside the CDR3, taken from reference TRBV18 and TRBJ2-5): NAGVMQNPRHLVRRRGQEARLRCSPMKGHSHVYWYRQLPEEGLKFMVYLQKENIIDESGMPKERFSAEFPKEGPSILRIQQVVRGDSAAYFCASSPQSGVFQETQYFGPGTRLLVL.

J is TRBJ1-2 and V is TRBV18, with D possibly TRBD1 on 6 matching bases. CDR1 is KGHSH and CDR2 is LQKENI in the germline V gene. V lost 2 bases and J lost 4, with 8 bases in between. The CDR3 totals 13 residues. This chain's CDR3 is CASSPGQLYGYTF. CDR3 nucleotides: TGTGCCAGCTCACCAGGACAGCTCTATGGCTACACCTTC.

This chain joins TRBV2 and TRBJ2-5; TRBD2 aligns across 8 bases. The germline gives CDR1 SNHLY, CDR2 FYNNEI. CDR3 length equals 12 residues. Trimming at V came to 8 bases and at J to 6 bases, leaving 5 bases not matched to a gene. CDR3 amino acids: CASSSGGKTQYF. CDR3 bases: TGTGCCAGCTCAAGCGGGGGAAAGACCCAGTACTTC. Full variable domain (outside the CDR3, taken from reference TRBV2 and TRBJ2-5): EPEVTQTPSHQVTQMGQEVILRCVPISNHLYFYWYRQILGQKVEFLVSFYNNEISEKSEIFDDQFSVERPDGSNFTLKIRSTKLEDSAMYFCASSSGGKTQYFGPGTRLLVL.

This clone has just one count. The chain's CDR3 is CTVGDITYGYTF. In DNA form, the CDR3 reads TGCACCGTGGGGGACATTACCTATGGCTACACCTTC. V usage is TRBV29-1 and J usage is TRBJ1-2; D is perhaps TRBD1 (6 bases). The germline V gene has CDR1 SQVTM and CDR2 ANQGSEA. This CDR3 region has 12 residues.

V and J are TRBV4-1 and TRBJ2-1, with a weak D call TRBD2 (5 bases). CDR1 and CDR2 (germline): MGHRA, YSYEKL. Trimming shortened V by 0 bases and J by 6 bases, and 9 bases separated the two germline ends. CDR3 size: 14 residues. The CDR3 here is CASSQDMRANEQFF. The CDR3 DNA sequence: TGCGCCAGCAGCCAAGATATGAGGGCCAATGAGCAGTTCTTC.

In its sample, this clone was seen a few times. V and J are TRBV3-1 (or the pseudogene TRBV3-2) and TRBJ2-7; D might be TRBD1 (7 bases). CDR3 length: 14 residues. Looked up from germline, CDR1 is LGHDT and CDR2 is YNNKEL (reference sequence). Trimming cost V 6 bases and J 7 bases, with 19 bases left between them. The CDR3 DNA reads as TGTGCCAGCAGTCGGAGATCCCAGGGGGGAGAGCAGTACTTC. The encoded protein is CASSRRSQGGEQYF.

The J gene is TRBJ2-7, the V gene TRBV7-9; 9 bases are shared with TRBD2. Per the germline V gene, CDR1 is SEHNR and CDR2 is FQNEAQ (reference sequence). J was trimmed by 4 bases and V by 4 bases; bases with no gene match: 5. The CDR3 is made up of 14 amino acids. The CDR3 loop is CASSSLTSGYEQYF. CDR3 nucleotide sequence: TGTGCCAGCAGCTCTCTGACTAGCGGATACGAGCAGTACTTC.

The chain couples TRBV27 to TRBJ2-6; the D gene is possibly TRBD2 (5 bases). The CDR3 spans 17 residues. Trimming took off 6 bases at V and 0 bases at J, with 15 bases between the two ends. Germline-derived CDR1 and CDR2 are MNHEY and SMNVEV (reference sequence). The CDR3 DNA follows: TGTGCCAGCAGGCACACCAGCGGAGGCTCTGGGGCCAACGTCCTGACTTTC. This translates into CASRHTSGGSGANVLTF.

The V and J genes are TRBV7-9 and TRBJ2-1; D is perhaps TRBD1 (5 bases). Germline V lookup: CDR1 SEHNR, CDR2 FQNEAQ (reference sequence). V dropped 2 bases and J dropped 4 bases, with 6 bases sitting between them. This CDR3 spans 13 amino acids. The CDR3 DNA reads as TGTGCCAGCAGCTTAACAGGATACAATGAGCAGTTCTTC. Protein sequence: CASSLTGYNEQFF.

This chain joins TRBV5-1 and TRBJ2-3, with TRBD2 matching over 9 bases. The CDR3 has 14 residues. Trimming took 4 bases from V and 7 from J; bases not matched to a gene: 7. Germline loops: CDR1 SGHRS, CDR2 YFSETQ. CDR3 bases: TGCGCCAGCAGCGCGGGGGGGACACTAAATACGCAGTATTTT. Translating gives CASSAGGTLNTQYF.

This sequence joins TRBV12-3 or TRBV12-4 and TRBJ1-6; D is uncertain. This CDR3 is 13 amino acids long. Trimming took 3 bases from V and 9 from J, leaving 9 bases between them. CDR3 sequence reads: CASSFETSSPLHF. The DNA of the CDR3 is TGTGCCAGCAGTTTTGAGACATCTTCACCCCTCCACTTT.

J is TRBJ2-7 and V is TRBV7-9; TRBD1 aligns across 8 bases. The ends lost 3 bases at V and 5 bases at J; junction bases unmatched: 9. Germline V gives CDR1 SEHNR, CDR2 FQNEAQ (reference sequence). The CDR3 has 15 residues. The CDR3: CASSFLQGVFDEQYF. CDR3 nucleotides: TGTGCCAGCAGCTTCCTACAGGGGGTCTTCGACGAGCAGTACTTC.

This clone was detected only once. This chain joins TRBV13 and TRBJ2-1; D unclear. The germline V and J ends were trimmed by 3 bases and 8 bases, with 11 bases remaining between them. CDR3 length: 13 amino acids. Germline V gene sequence: CDR1 PRHDT, CDR2 FYEKMQ (reference sequence). The CDR3 bases are TGTGCCAGCAGCTTCTTGGCTTCCGATGAGCAGTTCTTC. The encoded protein is CASSFLASDEQFF.

Points on this clone: One junction end disagrees with the germline gene, perhaps due to a read error. The chain couples TRBV19 to TRBJ2-5; tentatively, D is TRBD1 (6 bases). CDR1 and CDR2 from the germline V gene are LNHDA and SQIVND (reference sequence). The CDR3 has 14 amino acids. CDR3 protein: CASSNGQPQGTQYF. CDR3 nucleotides: TGTGCCAGTAGTAACGGACAGCCCCAAGGGACCCAGTACTTC.

The V gene is TRBV30, the J gene TRBJ1-2; D might be TRBD1 (6 bases). The CDR3 runs to 14 residues. Trimming shortened V by 7 bases and J by 6 bases, and 21 bases separated the two germline ends. Germline V lookup: CDR1 GTSNPN, CDR2 SVGIG (reference sequence). CDR3 DNA sequence: TGTGCCTCAAAGCGACCTCGGGACAACGATGGCTACACCTTC. It specifies CASKRPRDNDGYTF.

This sequence joins TRBV2 and TRBJ2-1; TRBD2 agrees at 13 bases. The V segment lost 6 bases and the J segment 4 bases; nucleotides outside the gene matches: 6. The CDR3 is 16 amino acids. Looked up from germline, CDR1 is SNHLY and CDR2 is FYNNEI. CDR3 loop: CASRERTSGSYNEQFF. The CDR3 DNA sequence: TGTGCCAGCAGAGAAAGGACTAGCGGGAGTTACAATGAGCAGTTCTTC. Complete variable domain (other parts from reference TRBV2 and TRBJ2-1): EPEVTQTPSHQVTQMGQEVILRCVPISNHLYFYWYRQILGQKVEFLVSFYNNEISEKSEIFDDQFSVERPDGSNFTLKIRSTKLEDSAMYFCASRERTSGSYNEQFFGPGTRLTVL.

The count of this clone is one. The chain carries TRBV3-1 (or the pseudogene TRBV3-2) and TRBJ2-5; the D gene is possibly TRBD1 (6 bases). Germline V gives CDR1 LGHDT, CDR2 YNNKEL (reference sequence). The CDR3 runs to 15 residues. Trimming took 0 bases from V and 5 from J, leaving 13 bases between them. CDR3 sequence (DNA): TGTGCCAGCAGCCAAGAACTTACAGGGATGGAGACCCAGTACTTC. Translated, it gives CASSQELTGMETQYF.

The chain recombines TRBV6-5 with TRBJ1-6; D is perhaps TRBD1 (5 bases). CDR3 length: 15 amino acids. V shed 2 bases and J shed 4 bases, with 9 bases lying between them. Germline V CDR1 and CDR2: MNHEY, SVGAGI. The CDR3 reads CASSYGGGYNSPLHF. In DNA form, the CDR3 reads TGTGCCAGCAGTTACGGGGGGGGGTATAATTCACCCCTCCACTTT.

The chain combines TRBV10-3 with TRBJ2-2, with 10 nucleotides matching TRBD1. V gave up 7 bases and J gave up 5 bases; unmatched junction bases: 7. The CDR3 has 15 residues. Germline V gene lookup returns CDR1 ENHRY and CDR2 SYGVKD. In DNA, the CDR3 is TGTGCCATCAACCCGGGACAGGGGAAAACCGGGGAGCTGTTTTTT. This gives the protein CAINPGQGKTGELFF.